The 30 T cell receptor beta chains listed next were all sequenced from one sample in a study of blood T cell repertoires in COVID-19. Profiled with immunoSEQ multiplex PCR; TCRdb holds only in-frame clones, not every one. The table lists 140,000 or so clones, roughly 86% of them singletons, with over 0.8% in the top ten. The sequenced sample consisted of peripheral blood. The receptors here all came from a woman in her forties or fifties with acute or convalescent COVID-19.

This sequence joins TRBV29-1 and TRBJ1-2; D may be TRBD1 (6 bases). This CDR3 contains 17 residues. Germline V gene sequence: CDR1 SQVTM, CDR2 ANQGSEA. V was cut by 3 bases and J by 0 bases, with 20 bases left in between. CDR3 nucleotide sequence: TGCAGCGTTGACACCCGGGACAAGGCCGAAGCTAACTATGGCTACACCTTC. Its translation is CSVDTRDKAEANYGYTF.

The chain recombines TRBV11-2 with TRBJ1-5; tentatively, D is TRBD1 (5 bases). Germline V gives CDR1 SGHAT, CDR2 FQNNGV. The CDR3 contains 17 residues. The V end was cut by 5 bases, the J end by 0 bases, with 17 bases between. DNA of the CDR3: TGTGCCAGCAGCCCCGAACGACAGACTTATAGCAATCAGCCCCAGCATTTT. It is translated as CASSPERQTYSNQPQHF.

V is TRBV21-1 and J is TRBJ2-7; the table names TRBD2, a call not compared with the DNA. TRBV21-1 is flagged as a pseudogene. This CDR3 contains 13 residues. CDR3 nucleotide sequence: TGTGCCAACAGCAGGGAGGGAGAACACGAGCAGTACTTC. It specifies CANSREGEHEQYF.

This clone appeared a few times. The V gene is TRBV5-1, the J gene TRBJ2-7; a weak D match, TRBD1 (6 bases). Trimming removed 7 bases from V and 1 base from J, with 15 bases in between. Germline CDR1 reads SGHRS; CDR2 reads YFSETQ. The CDR3 is made up of 14 amino acids. CDR3: CASGTQGSSYEQYF. The CDR3 nucleotides read TGCGCCAGCGGCACGCAGGGGTCTTCCTACGAGCAGTACTTC.

This chain joins TRBV19 and TRBJ2-3; 10 bases are a match to TRBD1. CDR1 is LNHDA, CDR2 SQIVND, per germline (reference sequence). The trim removed 8 bases at V and 5 bases at J, leaving 7 bases unmatched. The CDR3 runs 14 residues. The CDR3 DNA follows: TGTGCCAGTTCCGACAGGGGGCGCGAAGATACGCAGTATTTT. Protein sequence: CASSDRGREDTQYF.

The V call is TRBV18, the J call TRBJ2-3; D may be TRBD1 (6 bases). The V end was cut by 5 bases, the J end by 5 bases, with 14 bases between. CDR1 is KGHSH, CDR2 LQKENI, per germline. CDR3 length: 14 residues. Written as DNA, the CDR3 is TGTGCCAGCTCATCAGGGGTATCCGGAGATACGCAGTATTTT. Protein product: CASSSGVSGDTQYF.

The chain has TRBV3-1 (or the pseudogene TRBV3-2) and TRBJ1-1; 7 bases fit TRBD1. CDR1 is LGHDT and CDR2 is YNNKEL in the germline V gene (reference sequence). After removal of 0 bases from V and 1 base from J, the junction contained 2 bases not matched to a gene. The CDR3 spans 15 residues. CDR3: CASSQEGGGNTEAFF. The CDR3 coding sequence is TGTGCCAGCAGCCAAGAAGGGGGCGGGAACACTGAAGCTTTCTTT.

The genes are TRBV7-9 and TRBJ1-1, with a weak D call TRBD1 (6 bases). V was pared by 4 bases and J by 5 bases, with 11 bases between. The germline gives CDR1 SEHNR, CDR2 FQNEAQ (reference sequence). CDR3 length: 13 amino acids. CDR3 nucleotides: TGTGCCAGCAGCTCACAGGGAGGGACTGAAGCTTTCTTT. This sequence encodes CASSSQGGTEAFF.

This chain uses TRBV3-1 (or the pseudogene TRBV3-2) with TRBJ2-5; the match to TRBD2 covers 9 bases. The CDR3 is 16 residues long. From germline, CDR1 is LGHDT and CDR2 YNNKEL (reference sequence). J lost 5 bases, V lost 5 bases, and 12 bases had no gene match. The CDR3 DNA reads as TGTGCCAGCAGCTACGCGGGAGGGCCGTTTCCCGAGACCCAGTACTTC. Amino acid sequence: CASSYAGGPFPETQYF.

This clone was counted once. V usage is TRBV19 and J usage is TRBJ1-6; 8 nucleotides line up with TRBD1. V dropped 0 bases and J dropped 8; count of bases not matched to a gene: 6. Germline assignment: CDR1 LNHDA and CDR2 SQIVND (reference sequence). The CDR3 loop spans 16 amino acids. This chain's CDR3 is CASSIDWTGNHSPLHF. The CDR3 DNA is TGTGCCAGTAGTATAGATTGGACAGGGAATCATTCACCCCTCCACTTT.

V is TRBV5-6 and J is TRBJ1-1; D remains unclear. CDR1 is SGHDT and CDR2 is YYEEEE in the germline V gene. The CDR3 sequence is 14 residues long. Trimming removed 3 bases at V and 4 bases at J, with 13 bases between. The chain's CDR3 is CASSSPPRATEAFF. CDR3 nucleotides: TGTGCCAGCAGCTCCCCCCCGAGAGCCACTGAAGCTTTCTTT.

V is TRBV9 and J is TRBJ2-7; TRBD2 aligns across 8 bases. V lost 0 bases to trimming and J lost 4 bases; unmatched junction nucleotides: 9. The CDR3 contains 16 residues. From germline, CDR1 is SGDLS and CDR2 YYNGEE. CDR3 nucleotides: TGTGCCAGCAGCGTAGACTCGCGGGGGGACTCTTACGAGCAGTACTTC. Amino acid sequence: CASSVDSRGDSYEQYF.

This chain joins TRBV5-4 and TRBJ2-7; tentatively, D is TRBD1 (6 bases). V lost 1 base, J lost 6 bases, and 11 bases lay in between. CDR3 length: 13 amino acids. Germline V CDR1 and CDR2: SGHNT, YYREEE (reference sequence). The CDR3 loop reads CASSLTGSGEQYF. The CDR3 DNA follows: TGTGCCAGCAGCTTGACAGGGAGTGGCGAGCAGTACTTC.

The CDR3 DNA reads TGTGCCAGCATATGGGACAGGAATTCACCCCTCCACTTT. Residues: CASIWDRNSPLHF. The chain is built from TRBV6-5 and TRBJ1-6, with 8 bases identical to TRBD1. Germline trimming cut 7 bases from V and 7 bases from J; bases unmatched to any gene: 3. Per germline, CDR1 MNHEY and CDR2 SVGAGI. The CDR3 is made up of 13 amino acids.

The rearrangement links TRBV11-3 to TRBJ2-5, with a tentative D call TRBD1 (5 bases). The ends were cut back, 2 bases at V and 7 bases at J, with 11 bases in the middle. CDR1 and CDR2 (germline): SGHNT, YENEEA. There are 13 residues in the CDR3. CDR3 DNA sequence: TGTGCCAGCAGCTTAAAGAGTAGGGGGACCCAGTACTTC. This sequence encodes CASSLKSRGTQYF.

The CDR3 nucleotides are TGTGCCAGCAGCCGGACAGCCGATAGCAATCAGCCCCAGCATTTT. Amino acid sequence: CASSRTADSNQPQHF. The V and J genes are TRBV6-6 and TRBJ1-5; a weak D match, TRBD1 (6 bases). The CDR3 totals 15 residues. Trimming pared 6 bases from V and 0 bases from J, leaving 12 bases between. The germline CDR1 and CDR2 sequences are MNHNY and SVGAGI (reference sequence).

This clone was found a few times. This chain links TRBV5-1 with TRBJ1-2; possible D gene TRBD1, 5 bases. There are 11 residues in the CDR3. V was pared by 9 bases and J by 6 bases, with 12 bases between. In germline, CDR1 is SGHRS, CDR2 YFSETQ. The CDR3: CATNVGDGYTF. The CDR3 coding sequence is TGCGCCACCAACGTAGGGGATGGCTACACCTTC.

V and J are TRBV7-9 and TRBJ2-1; D is unresolved. This CDR3 spans 14 amino acids. Germline V gene data show CDR1 as SEHNR and CDR2 as FQNEAQ (reference sequence). The V gene lost 1 base and the J gene lost 4 bases, with 8 bases spanning the gap. The CDR3 loop reads CASSLEWRYNEQFF. CDR3 nucleotides: TGTGCCAGCAGCTTAGAGTGGAGATACAATGAGCAGTTCTTC.

The chain employs TRBV27 and TRBJ1-1; 7 bases agree with TRBD1. The CDR3 is made up of 13 amino acids. After removal of 6 bases from V and 4 bases from J, the junction contained 5 bases not matched to a gene. CDR1 and CDR2 from the germline V gene are MNHEY and SMNVEV (reference sequence). CDR3 sequence: CASSIRQGTEAFF. DNA for the CDR3: TGTGCCAGCAGCATAAGACAGGGCACTGAAGCTTTCTTT.

The chain joins TRBV4-2 to TRBJ2-5; 14 nucleotides match TRBD2. The V gene end was trimmed by 4 bases and the J gene end by 5 bases; junction bases not matched to a gene: 3. The CDR3 covers 15 residues. Germline V lookup: CDR1 LGHNA, CDR2 YNFKEQ. The CDR3 nucleotides are TGTGCCAGCAGCCCGGGACTAGCGGGAGAGGAGACCCAGTACTTC. This gives the protein CASSPGLAGEETQYF.

The rearrangement links TRBV6-6 to TRBJ2-7, with 11 bases matching TRBD2. The CDR3 has 12 amino acids. The V gene's germline CDR1 is MNHNY and CDR2 SVGAGI (reference sequence). V lost 11 bases, J lost 4 bases, and 4 bases stayed unmatched. This CDR3 is CAVRTSGYEQYF. In nucleotides, the CDR3 is TGTGCCGTACGGACTAGCGGGTACGAGCAGTACTTC.

V usage is TRBV10-1 and J usage is TRBJ2-7; possible D gene TRBD1, 6 bases. The germline CDR1 and CDR2 sequences are WNHNN and SYGVQD (reference sequence). The ends were cut back, 0 bases at V and 2 bases at J, with 11 bases in the middle. The CDR3 runs to 15 residues. CDR3 region: CASSESIGTPYEQYF. The CDR3 DNA reads TGCGCCAGCAGTGAGTCGATTGGGACACCCTACGAGCAGTACTTC.

V usage is TRBV5-1 and J usage is TRBJ2-7; the D gene is possibly TRBD1 (5 bases). Trimming took off 4 bases at V and 3 bases at J, with 8 bases between the two ends. CDR1 and CDR2 (germline): SGHRS, YFSETQ. CDR3 size: 12 residues. CDR3 DNA sequence: TGCGCCAGCAGCGCGGACATCTACGAGCAGTACTTC. The encoded protein is CASSADIYEQYF. Combining the CDR3 with reference TRBV5-1 and TRBJ2-7 gives the whole variable domain KAGVTQTPRYLIKTRGQQVTLSCSPISGHRSVSWYQQTPGQGLQFLFEYFSETQRNKGNFPGRFSGRQFSNSRSEMNVSTLELGDSALYLCASSADIYEQYFGPGTRLTVT.

The chain links TRBV7-8 to TRBJ2-7; 8 nucleotides agree with TRBD1. CDR1 is SGHVS and CDR2 is FQNEAQ in the germline V gene. V lost 2 bases, J lost 2 bases, and 5 bases stayed unmatched. The CDR3 has 15 residues. Here the CDR3 reads CASSLQTGAAYEQYF. The CDR3 DNA follows: TGTGCCAGCAGCTTACAGACAGGGGCAGCCTACGAGCAGTACTTC.

This clone occurred a few times. The chain employs TRBV7-9 and TRBJ1-5; no clear D gene. This CDR3 spans 12 amino acids. Germline CDR1 SEHNR, CDR2 FQNEAQ (reference sequence). Trimming stripped 2 bases from V and 7 bases from J, with 6 bases between. CDR3 DNA: TGTGCCAGCAGCTTAATCGGGCAGCCCCAGCATTTT. It specifies CASSLIGQPQHF.

A few counts support this clone. The J gene is TRBJ1-5, the V gene TRBV19, with 8 bases matching TRBD1. The CDR3 is made up of 12 amino acids. Trimming took 6 bases from V and 6 from J; bases not matched to a gene: 1. Germline assignment: CDR1 LNHDA and CDR2 SQIVND (reference sequence). In DNA form, the CDR3 reads TGTGCCAGTAGGGACAGGGTTCAGCCCCAGCATTTT. Its protein product is CASRDRVQPQHF.

The chain recombines TRBV5-1 with TRBJ1-3, with D tentatively TRBD1 (5 bases). The V and J ends lost 6 bases and 4 bases respectively, with 20 bases between them. This CDR3 spans 16 amino acids. Germline V gene lookup returns CDR1 SGHRS and CDR2 YFSETQ. Here the CDR3 DNA reads TGCGCCAGCACGTTCGCGGGGACCAACAGCGGAAACACCATATATTTT. This sequence encodes CASTFAGTNSGNTIYF.

V and J are TRBV30 and TRBJ1-1; tentative D call: TRBD1 (6 bases). In germline, CDR1 is GTSNPN, CDR2 SVGIG (reference sequence). The CDR3 totals 14 residues. Trimming removed 2 bases at V and 2 bases at J, with 12 bases between. Here the CDR3 reads CAWSPGTTNTEAFF. CDR3 bases: TGTGCCTGGAGTCCCGGGACAACTAACACTGAAGCTTTCTTT.

This chain links TRBV19 with TRBJ1-1; no reliable D call. Germline CDR1 reads LNHDA; CDR2 reads SQIVND (reference sequence). CDR3 length equals 15 residues. V was clipped by 3 bases and J by 1 base, with 12 bases between them. As DNA, the CDR3 is TGTGCCAGTAGTATTGGTGGACTTTCGAACACTGAAGCTTTCTTT. Amino acid sequence: CASSIGGLSNTEAFF.

The chain is built from TRBV5-6 and TRBJ1-5; possible D gene TRBD1, 5 bases. V shed 3 bases and J shed 2 bases, with 9 bases lying between them. Germline lookup yields CDR1 SGHDT and CDR2 YYEEEE. The CDR3 is 14 amino acids. The CDR3 here is CASSSLRGNQPQHF. The CDR3 DNA is TGTGCCAGCAGCTCGCTCAGGGGCAATCAGCCCCAGCATTTT.